These 31 T cell receptor beta chains share one sample of origin, sequenced in a study of blood T cell repertoires in COVID-19. Assay used: immunoSEQ multiplex PCR; TCRdb lists only in-frame clones, some missing. The table records some 260,000 clones, 82% of them present only once. The material sequenced was peripheral blood. The source is a woman between 18 and 29 years old with acute or convalescent COVID-19.

The chain carries TRBV4-1 and TRBJ2-1, with D unresolved. Germline V gives CDR1 MGHRA, CDR2 YSYEKL. Between the trimmed V and J ends, which lost 0 bases and 9 bases, there was a span of 12 bases. The CDR3 is 14 residues long. The CDR3 here is CASSQDLSAGEQFF. DNA for the CDR3: TGCGCCAGCAGCCAAGATTTGAGTGCAGGTGAGCAGTTCTTC.

V is TRBV3-1 (or the pseudogene TRBV3-2) and J is TRBJ1-1; D is ambiguous. Trimming stripped 2 bases from V and 0 bases from J, with 7 bases between. The CDR3 covers 14 residues. In germline, CDR1 is LGHDT, CDR2 YNNKEL (reference sequence). The CDR3 protein is CASSQYGMNTEAFF. The CDR3 DNA sequence: TGTGCCAGCAGCCAATACGGGATGAACACTGAAGCTTTCTTT.

The count of this clone is one. The CDR3 loop is CASSQDWAGTGTGELFF. The CDR3 bases are TGCGCCAGCAGCCAAGACTGGGCGGGAACGGGCACCGGGGAGCTGTTTTTT. The chain couples TRBV4-1 to TRBJ2-2; D may be TRBD2 (6 bases). CDR1 MGHRA and CDR2 YSYEKL come from the germline V gene. V was trimmed by 0 bases and J by 4 bases, leaving 15 bases between them. This CDR3 is built from 17 residues.

The chain joins TRBV7-9 to TRBJ2-3; 8 positions match TRBD2. CDR3 length equals 14 residues. CDR1 and CDR2 (germline): SEHNR, FQNEAQ (reference sequence). Trimming removed 2 bases from V and 4 bases from J; junction bases left unmatched: 2. CDR3 in DNA: TGTGCCAGCAGCTTAAGCGGGAGCGCAGATACGCAGTATTTT. It translates to CASSLSGSADTQYF.

The CDR3 sequence is CASSLLARGKDTQYF. Written as DNA, the CDR3 is TGCGCCAGCAGCTTGTTGGCCAGGGGCAAAGATACGCAGTATTTT. The J gene is TRBJ2-3, the V gene TRBV5-1; D is possibly TRBD1 (6 bases). V was clipped by 1 base and J by 5 bases, with 14 bases between them. Germline V gene lookup returns CDR1 SGHRS and CDR2 YFSETQ. This CDR3 comprises 15 residues. The whole variable domain, filled in from reference TRBV5-1 and TRBJ2-3, reads KAGVTQTPRYLIKTRGQQVTLSCSPISGHRSVSWYQQTPGQGLQFLFEYFSETQRNKGNFPGRFSGRQFSNSRSEMNVSTLELGDSALYLCASSLLARGKDTQYFGPGTRLTVL.

The chain combines TRBV5-6 with TRBJ1-3, with TRBD1 as a possible D gene (6 bases). There are 15 residues in the CDR3. Trimming removed 2 bases from V and 1 base from J, with 10 bases in between. The V gene's germline CDR1 is SGHDT and CDR2 YYEEEE. In DNA, the CDR3 is TGTGCCAGCAGCTTAACAGGGAAGTCTGGAAACACCATATATTTT. Amino acid sequence: CASSLTGKSGNTIYF.

V is TRBV7-6 and J is TRBJ2-2; 10 positions agree with TRBD2. The CDR3 length is 15 residues. CDR1 SGHVS and CDR2 FNYEAQ come from the germline V gene. V was pared by 1 base and J by 5 bases, with 1 base of the junction left unmatched. The CDR3 coding sequence is TGTGCCAGCAGCTTAGAAGCGGGAGGGACCGGGGAGCTGTTTTTT. Its translation is CASSLEAGGTGELFF.

This chain links TRBV6-1 with TRBJ2-1, with TRBD2 matching over 12 bases. V lost 2 bases and J lost 8; bases outside the gene matches: 7. From germline, CDR1 is MNHNS and CDR2 SASEGT. The CDR3 covers 16 residues. This chain's CDR3 is CASSERGTSGWDEQFF. The CDR3 region has the DNA TGTGCCAGCAGTGAAAGGGGGACTAGCGGGTGGGATGAGCAGTTCTTC.

The chain links TRBV30 to TRBJ2-1; 7 nucleotides line up with TRBD2. CDR3 size: 12 residues. The V gene's germline CDR1 is GTSNPN and CDR2 SVGIG (reference sequence). V shed 3 bases, J shed 7 bases, and the junction held 3 bases outside the gene matches. CDR3 coding DNA: TGTGCCTGGAGCCCACTAGCGAATGAGCAGTTCTTC. Translated, it gives CAWSPLANEQFF.

This chain joins TRBV6-5 and TRBJ2-7; 7 nucleotides align to TRBD2. CDR1 and CDR2 (germline): MNHEY, SVGAGI. J lost 0 bases, V lost 6 bases, and 8 bases had no gene match. CDR3 length equals 15 residues. CDR3 DNA sequence: TGTGCCAGCAGGCGCGGGAGAGGGAGCTCCTACGAGCAGTACTTC. It codes for CASRRGRGSSYEQYF.

V is TRBV4-3 and J is TRBJ2-7; 16 bases are a match to TRBD2. The CDR3 contains 17 residues. The germline gives CDR1 LGHNA, CDR2 YSLEER. The J segment lost 5 bases and the V segment lost 0 bases, leaving 4 bases of the junction unmatched. The CDR3 DNA follows: TGCGCCAGCAGCCAAGATCGGGGACTAGCGGGAGGGAACGAGCAGTACTTC. Amino acid sequence: CASSQDRGLAGGNEQYF.

The rearrangement links TRBV21-1 to TRBJ1-1. TRBV21-1 is a known pseudogene. The CDR3 consists of 14 residues. Here the CDR3 reads CASSIKTGNTEAFF. CDR3 DNA: TGTGCCAGCAGCATAAAGACGGGTAACACTGAAGCTTTCTTT.

This chain links TRBV7-6 with TRBJ2-1, with TRBD2 matching over 12 bases. The ends lost 5 bases at V and 5 bases at J; junction bases unmatched: 7. The germline V gene encodes CDR1 SGHVS and CDR2 FNYEAQ. The CDR3 runs 16 residues. This chain's CDR3 is CASSRGLAGGDNEQFF. The CDR3 region has the DNA TGTGCCAGCAGCCGCGGGCTAGCGGGAGGGGACAATGAGCAGTTCTTC. The full variable domain, its missing parts supplied by reference TRBV7-6 and TRBJ2-1, is GAGVSQSPRYKVTKRGQDVALRCDPISGHVSLYWYRQALGQGPEFLTYFNYEAQQDKSGLPNDRFSAERPEGSISTLTIQRTEQRDSAMYRCASSRGLAGGDNEQFFGPGTRLTVL.

The CDR3, as DNA: TGTGCCAGTAGTATAGGGGGGACTAGGGCCAACAATGAGCAGTTCTTC. Encoded protein: CASSIGGTRANNEQFF. The rearrangement joins TRBV19 to TRBJ2-1, with 8 bases aligning to TRBD2. Germline CDR1 reads LNHDA; CDR2 reads SQIVND (reference sequence). The CDR3 is made up of 16 amino acids. J gave up 5 bases and V 1 base, and 7 bases lay outside the gene matches.

V and J are TRBV3-1 (or the pseudogene TRBV3-2) and TRBJ1-4, with a possible D match to TRBD1 (5 bases). Per the germline V gene, CDR1 is LGHDT and CDR2 is YNNKEL (reference sequence). The CDR3 is 14 residues long. With 4 bases removed from V and 7 bases from J, the gap between germline ends came to 13 bases. The CDR3 here is CASSRQVGGEKLFF. CDR3 in DNA: TGTGCCAGCAGCCGCCAAGTCGGGGGTGAAAAACTGTTTTTT.

The V gene is TRBV28, the J gene TRBJ1-6; D is undetermined. CDR3 size: 15 residues. V was cut by 3 bases and J by 4 bases, with 10 bases left in between. Germline V gives CDR1 MDHEN, CDR2 SYDVKM. The CDR3 protein is CASSLRNQYNSPLHF. CDR3 DNA sequence: TGTGCCAGCAGTTTGAGAAATCAATATAATTCACCCCTCCACTTT.

V is TRBV30 and J is TRBJ2-2, with TRBD1 identical over 8 bases. Germline loops: CDR1 GTSNPN, CDR2 SVGIG (reference sequence). The V gene end was trimmed by 4 bases and the J gene end by 2 bases; junction bases not matched to a gene: 0. The CDR3 extends over 13 amino acids. The CDR3 DNA is TGTGCCTGGACAGGGGGCAACACCGGGGAGCTGTTTTTT. Encoded protein: CAWTGGNTGELFF. Supplemented by reference TRBV30 and TRBJ2-2, the full variable domain reads SQTIHQWPATLVQPVGSPLSLECTVEGTSNPNLYWYRQAAGRGLQLLFYSVGIGQISSEVPQNLSASRPQDRQFILSSKKLLLSDSGFYLCAWTGGNTGELFFGEGSRLTVL.

The chain carries TRBV18 and TRBJ2-7, with D possibly matching TRBD1 (5 bases). Germline V gene data show CDR1 as KGHSH and CDR2 as LQKENI. Between the trimmed V and J ends, which lost 5 bases and 4 bases, there was a span of 18 bases. There are 15 residues in the CDR3. This chain's CDR3 is CASSTTKTGAYEQYF. CDR3 nucleotide sequence: TGTGCCAGCTCAACAACCAAGACTGGGGCATACGAGCAGTACTTC. The full variable domain, with the rest looked up from reference TRBV18 and TRBJ2-7, is NAGVMQNPRHLVRRRGQEARLRCSPMKGHSHVYWYRQLPEEGLKFMVYLQKENIIDESGMPKERFSAEFPKEGPSILRIQQVVRGDSAAYFCASSTTKTGAYEQYFGPGTRLTVT.

The chain uses TRBV19 and TRBJ1-5, with D possibly matching TRBD1 (5 bases). The germline V gene has CDR1 LNHDA and CDR2 SQIVND (reference sequence). The CDR3 has 14 amino acids. Trimming took off 6 bases at V and 3 bases at J, with 12 bases between the two ends. This CDR3 is CASSRQTYNQPQHF. The CDR3 DNA is TGTGCCAGTAGCCGACAGACATACAATCAGCCCCAGCATTTT. Full variable domain (remainder filled in from reference TRBV19 and TRBJ1-5): DGGITQSPKYLFRKEGQNVTLSCEQNLNHDAMYWYRQDPGQGLRLIYYSQIVNDFQKGDIAEGYSVSREKKESFPLTVTSAQKNPTAFYLCASSRQTYNQPQHFGDGTRLSIL.

V usage is TRBV28 and J usage is TRBJ1-6, with D perhaps matching TRBD1 (6 bases). With 7 bases removed from V and 0 bases from J, the gap between germline ends came to 13 bases. The germline V gene has CDR1 MDHEN and CDR2 SYDVKM. This CDR3 spans 16 amino acids. CDR3 residues: CASTEWGRSYNSPLHF. As DNA, the CDR3 is TGTGCCAGCACCGAGTGGGGGCGCTCCTATAATTCACCCCTCCACTTT.

This chain links TRBV6-2 or TRBV6-3 with TRBJ1-6, with 7 positions matching TRBD1. The CDR3 runs 16 residues. The germline CDR1 and CDR2 sequences are MNHEY and SVGEGT. Trimming cost V 2 bases and J 4 bases; bases outside gene matches: 5. CDR3 residues: CASSYRGQLYNSPLHF. In DNA, the CDR3 is TGTGCCAGCAGTTACCGGGGACAGTTATATAATTCACCCCTCCACTTT.

The chain joins TRBV21-1 to TRBJ1-5. TRBV21-1 is flagged as a pseudogene. This CDR3 contains 18 residues. Written as DNA, the CDR3 is TGTGCCAGCAGCAAAGCACGGGGAGGTCTGGGTAGCAATCAGCCCCAGCATTTT. It translates to CASSKARGGLGSNQPQHF.

The rearrangement links TRBV4-2 to TRBJ2-5, with a tentative D call TRBD2 (6 bases). V lost 2 bases and J 3 bases, leaving 10 bases between the germline ends. From germline, CDR1 is LGHNA and CDR2 YNFKEQ. This CDR3 is 14 amino acids long. CDR3 amino acids: CASSQWDSEETQYF. The CDR3 coding sequence is TGTGCCAGCAGCCAATGGGACTCTGAAGAGACCCAGTACTTC.

V usage is TRBV5-4 and J usage is TRBJ1-3; possibly TRBD1 for D (6 bases). CDR1 SGHNT and CDR2 YYREEE come from the germline V gene (reference sequence). Trimming pared 3 bases from V and 0 bases from J, leaving 13 bases between. The length of the CDR3 is 16 residues. The CDR3 here is CASSWGQPISGNTIYF. Here the CDR3 DNA reads TGTGCCAGCAGCTGGGGACAACCCATCTCTGGAAACACCATATATTTT.

The chain recombines TRBV15 with TRBJ2-3; maybe TRBD1 (5 bases). The CDR3 consists of 12 residues. V gave up 2 bases and J gave up 6 bases, with 6 bases separating them. The V gene's germline CDR1 is LNHNV and CDR2 YYDKDF (reference sequence). The CDR3 spells CATSRYRDTQYF. In DNA, the CDR3 is TGTGCCACCAGCAGATACAGGGATACGCAGTATTTT.

The chain uses TRBV29-1 and TRBJ1-6; possibly TRBD1 for D (6 bases). Germline assignment: CDR1 SQVTM and CDR2 ANQGSEA. Trimming removed 4 bases at V and 7 bases at J, with 11 bases between. The CDR3 consists of 13 residues. The CDR3 bases are TGCAGCGTTGCGGCAGGGGTGAATTCACCCCTCCACTTT. Its translation: CSVAAGVNSPLHF.

The rearrangement links TRBV6-5 to TRBJ2-5; 9 bases fit TRBD2. J was trimmed by 9 bases and V by 6 bases; bases with no gene match: 5. CDR1 is MNHEY, CDR2 SVGAGI, per germline. The CDR3 length is 12 residues. The CDR3 region is CASRSSGRPQYF. The CDR3 nucleotides read TGTGCCAGCAGGTCCAGCGGGAGGCCCCAGTACTTC.

This clone was seen just once. This sequence joins TRBV20-1 and TRBJ1-1; weak D call: TRBD1 (5 bases). The CDR3 is 14 amino acids. V lost 3 bases, J lost 4 bases, and 15 bases lay in between. The germline V gene has CDR1 DFQATT and CDR2 SNEGSKA (reference sequence). The CDR3 spells CSASSNRGSTEAFF. Here the CDR3 DNA reads TGCAGTGCTAGTTCCAACCGGGGGTCCACTGAAGCTTTCTTT.

The chain combines TRBV24-1 with TRBJ2-3, with 10 nucleotides matching TRBD2. The CDR3 length is 16 residues. Trimming cost V 1 base and J 5 bases; bases outside gene matches: 5. Germline assignment: CDR1 KGHDR and CDR2 SFDVKD. The CDR3 sequence is CATSDFGLAAGDTQYF. For the CDR3, the DNA is TGTGCCACCAGTGATTTTGGACTAGCGGCCGGAGATACGCAGTATTTT.

This chain joins TRBV18 and TRBJ2-2; no clear D. The CDR3 length is 13 residues. V lost 3 bases, J lost 5 bases, and 7 bases lay in between. Germline CDR1 reads KGHSH; CDR2 reads LQKENI. DNA for the CDR3: TGTGCCAGCTCACCGCCTAGGACCGGGGAGCTGTTTTTT. Amino acid sequence: CASSPPRTGELFF.

J is TRBJ1-5 and V is TRBV6-2 or TRBV6-3, with 9 bases that match TRBD1. The CDR3 contains 17 residues. Germline V gives CDR1 MNHEY, CDR2 SVGEGT. V was pared by 0 bases and J by 0 bases, with 3 bases of the junction left unmatched. The CDR3 DNA follows: TGTGCCAGCAGTTACTCAGGGACAGGGAATAGCAATCAGCCCCAGCATTTT. This translates into CASSYSGTGNSNQPQHF.